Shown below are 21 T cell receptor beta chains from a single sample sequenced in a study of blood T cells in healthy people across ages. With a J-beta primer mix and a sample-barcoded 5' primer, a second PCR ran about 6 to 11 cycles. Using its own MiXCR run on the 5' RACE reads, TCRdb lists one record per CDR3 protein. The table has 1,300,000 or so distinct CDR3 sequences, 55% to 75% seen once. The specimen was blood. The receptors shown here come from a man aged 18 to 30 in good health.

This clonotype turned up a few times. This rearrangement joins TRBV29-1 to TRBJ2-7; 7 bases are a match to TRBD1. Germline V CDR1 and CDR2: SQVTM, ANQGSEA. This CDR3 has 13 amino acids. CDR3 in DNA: TGCAGTGATACCGGGACAGTGGCCTACGAGCAGTACTTC. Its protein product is CSDTGTVAYEQYF.

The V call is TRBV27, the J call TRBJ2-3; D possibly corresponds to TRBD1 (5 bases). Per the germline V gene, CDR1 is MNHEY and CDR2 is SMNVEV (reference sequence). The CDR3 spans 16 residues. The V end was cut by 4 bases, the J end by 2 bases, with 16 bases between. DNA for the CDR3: TGTGCCAGCAGTTCCCCGAGGCAGGGAACCACAGATACGCAGTATTTT. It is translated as CASSSPRQGTTDTQYF.

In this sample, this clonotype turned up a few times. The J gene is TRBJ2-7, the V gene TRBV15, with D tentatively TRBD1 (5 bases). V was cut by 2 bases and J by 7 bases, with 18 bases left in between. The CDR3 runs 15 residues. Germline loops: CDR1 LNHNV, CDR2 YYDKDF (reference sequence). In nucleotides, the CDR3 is TGTGCCACCAGCAGATCAGGCCTCCTTAGGGGAGAGCAGTACTTC. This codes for CATSRSGLLRGEQYF.

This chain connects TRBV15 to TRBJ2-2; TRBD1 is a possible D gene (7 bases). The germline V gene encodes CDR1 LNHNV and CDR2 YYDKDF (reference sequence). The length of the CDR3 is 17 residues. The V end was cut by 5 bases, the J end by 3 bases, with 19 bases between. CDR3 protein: CATSPLGGGTDTGELFF. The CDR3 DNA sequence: TGTGCCACCAGCCCCTTAGGAGGGGGCACAGACACCGGGGAGCTGTTTTTT. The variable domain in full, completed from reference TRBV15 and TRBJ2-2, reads DAMVIQNPRYQVTQFGKPVTLSCSQTLNHNVMYWYQQKSSQAPKLLFHYYDKDFNNEADTPDNFQSRRPNTSFCFLDIRSPGLGDTAMYLCATSPLGGGTDTGELFFGEGSRLTVL.

The CDR3 reads CASKRGRGVDGYTF. The CDR3 nucleotides are TGTGCCAGCAAGAGGGGGAGAGGAGTTGATGGCTACACCTTC. The chain has TRBV3-1 and TRBJ1-2; TRBD1 is a possible D gene (6 bases). Trimming pared 7 bases from V and 6 bases from J, leaving 18 bases between. The CDR3 runs 14 residues. CDR1 and CDR2 (germline): LGHDT, YNNKEL (reference sequence).

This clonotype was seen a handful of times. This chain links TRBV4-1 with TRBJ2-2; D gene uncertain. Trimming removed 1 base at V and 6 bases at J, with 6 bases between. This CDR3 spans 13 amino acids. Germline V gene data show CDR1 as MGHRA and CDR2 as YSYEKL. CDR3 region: CASSQVGPGELFF. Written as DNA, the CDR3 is TGCGCCAGCAGCCAAGTTGGTCCCGGGGAGCTGTTTTTT.

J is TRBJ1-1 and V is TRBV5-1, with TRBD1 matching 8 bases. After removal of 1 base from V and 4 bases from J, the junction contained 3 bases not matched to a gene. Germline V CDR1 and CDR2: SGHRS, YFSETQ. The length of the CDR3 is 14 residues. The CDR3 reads CASSLIGQGTEAFF. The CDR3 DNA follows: TGCGCCAGCAGCTTGATAGGACAGGGCACTGAAGCTTTCTTT.

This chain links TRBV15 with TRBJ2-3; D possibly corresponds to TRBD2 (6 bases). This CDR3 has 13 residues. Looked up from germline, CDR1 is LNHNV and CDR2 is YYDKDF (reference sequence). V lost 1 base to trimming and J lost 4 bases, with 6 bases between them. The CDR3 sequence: CATSRAGADTQYF. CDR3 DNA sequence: TGTGCCACCAGCAGAGCGGGAGCAGATACGCAGTATTTT. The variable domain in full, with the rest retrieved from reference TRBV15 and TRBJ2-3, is DAMVIQNPRYQVTQFGKPVTLSCSQTLNHNVMYWYQQKSSQAPKLLFHYYDKDFNNEADTPDNFQSRRPNTSFCFLDIRSPGLGDTAMYLCATSRAGADTQYFGPGTRLTVL.

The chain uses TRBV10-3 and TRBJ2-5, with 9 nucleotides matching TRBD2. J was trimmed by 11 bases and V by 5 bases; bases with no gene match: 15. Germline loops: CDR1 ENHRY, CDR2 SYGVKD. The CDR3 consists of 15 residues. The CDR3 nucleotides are TGTGCCATCAGTCCCCCGGGACTAGCACTGGGGGAGCAGTACTTC. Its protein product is CAISPPGLALGEQYF.

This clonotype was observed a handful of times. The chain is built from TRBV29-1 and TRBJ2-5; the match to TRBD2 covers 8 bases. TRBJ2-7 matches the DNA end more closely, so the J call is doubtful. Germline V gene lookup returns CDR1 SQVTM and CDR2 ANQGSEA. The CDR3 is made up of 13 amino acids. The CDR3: CSVIAGTPYEQYF. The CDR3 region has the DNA TGCAGCGTGATAGCGGGGACGCCCTACGAGCAGTACTTC.

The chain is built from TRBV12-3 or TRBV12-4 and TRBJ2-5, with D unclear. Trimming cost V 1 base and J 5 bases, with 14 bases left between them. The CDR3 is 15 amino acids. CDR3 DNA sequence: TGTGCCAGCAGTTTAGAGGCCTGGGGTAGGGAGACCCAGTACTTC. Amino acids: CASSLEAWGRETQYF.

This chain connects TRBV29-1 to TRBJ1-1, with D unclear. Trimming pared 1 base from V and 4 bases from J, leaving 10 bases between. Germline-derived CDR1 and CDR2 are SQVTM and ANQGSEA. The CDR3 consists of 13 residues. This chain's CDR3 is CSVEVGASTEAFF. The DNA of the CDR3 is TGCAGCGTTGAAGTAGGTGCTAGCACTGAAGCTTTCTTT.

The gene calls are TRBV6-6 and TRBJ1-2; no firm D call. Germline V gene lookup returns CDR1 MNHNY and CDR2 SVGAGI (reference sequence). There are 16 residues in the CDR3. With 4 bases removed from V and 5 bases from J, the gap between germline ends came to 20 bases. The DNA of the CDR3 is TGTGCCAGCAGTTCGACGGGCCGGGGATCCTCTTATGGCTACACCTTC. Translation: CASSSTGRGSSYGYTF.

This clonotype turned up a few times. The DNA of the CDR3 is TGCGCCAGCAGCTATCAGGGCACTAACGAGCAGTACTTC. As protein: CASSYQGTNEQYF. The rearrangement links TRBV5-1 to TRBJ2-7, with a tentative D call TRBD1 (5 bases). Trimming took off 3 bases at V and 5 bases at J, with 12 bases between the two ends. Germline lookup yields CDR1 SGHRS and CDR2 YFSETQ. The CDR3 sequence is 13 residues long.

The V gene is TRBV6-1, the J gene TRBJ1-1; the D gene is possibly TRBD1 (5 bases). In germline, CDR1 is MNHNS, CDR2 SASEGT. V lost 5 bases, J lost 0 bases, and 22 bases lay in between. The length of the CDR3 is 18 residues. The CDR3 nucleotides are TGTGCCAGCAGTCCTTTGGACATCCCCGATTCCATGAACACTGAAGCTTTCTTT. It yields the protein CASSPLDIPDSMNTEAFF.

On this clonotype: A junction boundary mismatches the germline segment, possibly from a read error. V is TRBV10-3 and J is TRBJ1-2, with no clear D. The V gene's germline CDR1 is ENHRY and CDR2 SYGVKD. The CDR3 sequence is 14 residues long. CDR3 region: CAIRESFISYGYTF. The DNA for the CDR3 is TGTGCCATCAGGGAGTCCTTCATCTCGTATGGCTACACCTTC.

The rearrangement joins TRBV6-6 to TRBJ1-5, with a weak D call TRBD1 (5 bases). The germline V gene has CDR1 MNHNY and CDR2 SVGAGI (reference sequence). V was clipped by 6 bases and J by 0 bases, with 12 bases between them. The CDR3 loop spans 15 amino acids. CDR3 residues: CASRPGQHSNQPQHF. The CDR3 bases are TGTGCCAGCAGACCCGGACAACATAGCAATCAGCCCCAGCATTTT.

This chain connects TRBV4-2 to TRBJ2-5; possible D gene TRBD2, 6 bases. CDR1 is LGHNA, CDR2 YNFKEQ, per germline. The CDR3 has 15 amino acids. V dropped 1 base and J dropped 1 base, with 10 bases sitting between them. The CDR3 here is CASSQVAEVQETQYF. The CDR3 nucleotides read TGTGCCAGCAGCCAAGTAGCGGAGGTCCAAGAGACCCAGTACTTC.

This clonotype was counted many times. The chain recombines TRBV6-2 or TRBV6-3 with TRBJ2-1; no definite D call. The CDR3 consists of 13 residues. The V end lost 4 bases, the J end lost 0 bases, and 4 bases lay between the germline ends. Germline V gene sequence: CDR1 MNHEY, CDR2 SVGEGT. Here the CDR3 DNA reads TGTGCCAGCAGTTCTAGCTCCTACAATGAGCAGTTCTTC. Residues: CASSSSSYNEQFF.

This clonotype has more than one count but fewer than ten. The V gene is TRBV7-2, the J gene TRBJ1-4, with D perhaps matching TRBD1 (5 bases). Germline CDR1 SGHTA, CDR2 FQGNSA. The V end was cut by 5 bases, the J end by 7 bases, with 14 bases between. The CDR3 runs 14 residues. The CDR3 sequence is CASSPMAGSEKLFF. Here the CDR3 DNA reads TGTGCCAGCAGCCCGATGGCAGGGAGTGAAAAACTGTTTTTT.

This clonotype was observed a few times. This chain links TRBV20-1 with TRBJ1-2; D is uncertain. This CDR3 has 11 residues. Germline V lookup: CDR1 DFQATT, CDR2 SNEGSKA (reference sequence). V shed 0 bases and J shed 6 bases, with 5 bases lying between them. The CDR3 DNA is TGCAGTGCTAGAGATGGGGATGGCTACACCTTC. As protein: CSARDGDGYTF.